The next 18 T cell receptor beta chains were all read from a single sample in a study of response to subunit inactivated influenza vaccine. TCRdb reprocessed the RT-PCR reads with MiXCR, giving one entry per CDR3 protein. The repertoire holds about 780,000 distinct CDR3 sequences, under 20% seen once, with roughly a tenth in the top ten. The sequencing used PBMCs from blood, collected roughly 5 days after vaccination. The source is a man aged 50 to 59 who received an inactivated influenza vaccine.

This clonotype has only a few counts. The V call is TRBV12-3 or TRBV12-4, the J call TRBJ2-7, with a weak D call TRBD2 (6 bases). V shed 0 bases and J shed 2 bases, with 17 bases lying between them. The CDR3 covers 17 residues. CDR3 sequence reads: CASSLALADRLAYEQYF. CDR3 coding DNA: TGTGCCAGCAGTTTAGCGTTAGCGGATCGCCTGGCCTACGAGCAGTACTTC.

The chain joins TRBV6-1 to TRBJ1-5, with no clear D. CDR1 MNHNS and CDR2 SASEGT come from the germline V gene. V gave up 5 bases and J gave up 8 bases, with 10 bases separating them. CDR3 length: 12 residues. CDR3 in amino acids: CASSNTEEPQHF. CDR3 bases: TGTGCCAGCAGTAACACGGAGGAGCCCCAGCATTTT.

This clonotype showed up many times. The chain carries TRBV6-1 and TRBJ2-7; 8 bases are a match to TRBD1. V shed 10 bases and J 2 bases; nucleotides not matched to a gene: 13. The germline CDR1 and CDR2 sequences are MNHNS and SASEGT. CDR3 length: 15 amino acids. This CDR3 reads CATHPWTGITYEQYF. CDR3 coding DNA: TGTGCCACTCATCCCTGGACAGGGATTACCTACGAGCAGTACTTC.

The rearrangement joins TRBV4-3 to TRBJ2-5, with a weak D call TRBD1 (6 bases). The ends were cut back, 0 bases at V and 4 bases at J, with 15 bases in the middle. This CDR3 is built from 16 residues. Germline CDR1 reads LGHNA; CDR2 reads YSLEER. DNA for the CDR3: TGCGCCAGCAGCCAAGACGCCAGCCCCAGGGGAGAGACCCAGTACTTC. Protein sequence: CASSQDASPRGETQYF.

This clonotype turned up a few times. The genes are TRBV4-3 and TRBJ2-3; D may be TRBD2 (6 bases). The CDR3 is made up of 16 amino acids. Trimming pared 1 base from V and 4 bases from J, leaving 15 bases between. Looked up from germline, CDR1 is LGHNA and CDR2 is YSLEER. The CDR3 DNA sequence: TGCGCCAGCAGCCAAGGGATCCGGGGGAGAGCAGATACGCAGTATTTT. Translation: CASSQGIRGRADTQYF.

This clonotype was observed many times. The chain joins TRBV4-1 to TRBJ2-2; 10 bases fit TRBD1. CDR3 length equals 18 residues. Per the germline V gene, CDR1 is MGHRA and CDR2 is YSYEKL. J gave up 3 bases and V 2 bases, and 9 bases lay outside the gene matches. The CDR3 nucleotides are TGCGCCAGCAGCCAACCTTCCGGGACAGGGGTTGACACCGGGGAGCTGTTTTTT. Its translation: CASSQPSGTGVDTGELFF.

The rearrangement joins TRBV10-3 to TRBJ1-2; D not resolved. This CDR3 is built from 13 residues. Germline V gene sequence: CDR1 ENHRY, CDR2 SYGVKD. The V gene lost 3 bases and the J gene lost 7 bases, with 12 bases spanning the gap. CDR3 DNA sequence: TGTGCCATCAGTGATGAGGGCTCTGTTGGCTACACCTTC. Its translation is CAISDEGSVGYTF.

This clonotype was seen more than once but under ten times. The chain carries TRBV6-1 and TRBJ1-4; 8 positions match TRBD1. Germline values: CDR1 MNHNS, CDR2 SASEGT. V trimming: 6 bases; J trimming: 8 bases; junction bases outside the gene matches: 14. This CDR3 is built from 16 residues. CDR3 bases: TGTGCCAGCAGCAACGACCGGGACAGGAGGGAGGAAAAACTGTTTTTT. Translated: CASSNDRDRREEKLFF.

The chain employs TRBV7-2 and TRBJ2-3, with D perhaps given as TRBD1 or TRBD2 (5 bases each). Trimming removed 2 bases from V and 5 bases from J, with 14 bases in between. The CDR3 is made up of 15 amino acids. Per germline, CDR1 SGHTA and CDR2 FQGNSA. The CDR3 nucleotides are TGTGCCAGCAGCTTACACGGGACCGTAGGAGATACGCAGTATTTT. The encoded protein is CASSLHGTVGDTQYF.

J is TRBJ2-3 and V is TRBV7-2, with a possible D match to TRBD1 (6 bases). The CDR3 covers 13 residues. V lost 5 bases and J lost 2, with 8 bases in between. The V gene's germline CDR1 is SGHTA and CDR2 FQGNSA. The CDR3 is CASSRDITDTQYF. CDR3 sequence (DNA): TGTGCCAGCAGCCGGGACATCACAGATACGCAGTATTTT.

CDR3 DNA: TGTGCCAGCAGCCGGACAGGGGTTGGTTCACCCCTCCACTTT. Translating gives CASSRTGVGSPLHF. The V call is TRBV11-2, the J call TRBJ1-6; TRBD1 aligns across 9 bases. J was trimmed by 9 bases and V by 5 bases; bases with no gene match: 5. The CDR3 spans 14 residues. Germline V CDR1 and CDR2: SGHAT, FQNNGV.

V gene TRBV12-3 or TRBV12-4 combines with J gene TRBJ2-7; 10 bases agree with TRBD1. There are 14 residues in the CDR3. Trimming removed 5 bases from V and 4 bases from J; junction bases left unmatched: 5. CDR3 sequence (DNA): TGTGCCAGCAGTCATTGGGACAGGGGATACGAGCAGTACTTC. It translates to CASSHWDRGYEQYF.

V and J are TRBV20-1 and TRBJ2-1, with 10 nucleotides matching TRBD2. Germline assignment: CDR1 DFQATT and CDR2 SNEGSKA (reference sequence). This CDR3 has 16 residues. V shed 3 bases and J 8 bases; nucleotides not matched to a gene: 13. The CDR3 sequence is CSASPGLAGAFDEQFF. The CDR3 DNA sequence: TGCAGTGCTAGCCCGGGGCTAGCGGGGGCGTTCGATGAGCAGTTCTTC.

The genes are TRBV7-2 and TRBJ1-3; TRBD1 is a possible D gene (5 bases). Trimming shortened V by 3 bases and J by 0 bases, and 6 bases separated the two germline ends. This CDR3 comprises 14 residues. Germline CDR1 and CDR2: SGHTA and FQGNSA. The CDR3: CASSLTDSGNTIYF. CDR3 bases: TGTGCCAGCAGCTTGACAGACTCTGGAAACACCATATATTTT.

This chain uses TRBV10-3 with TRBJ2-3; TRBD1 aligns across 7 bases. The CDR3 is made up of 15 amino acids. V gave up 2 bases and J gave up 2 bases; unmatched junction bases: 4. CDR1 and CDR2 (germline): ENHRY, SYGVKD. Here the CDR3 DNA reads TGTGCCATCAGTGAGACAGGGGCTACCACAGATACGCAGTATTTT. This sequence encodes CAISETGATTDTQYF.

The table lists this clonotype with many counts. The chain uses TRBV10-3 and TRBJ2-5; a weak D match, TRBD1 (5 bases). Between the trimmed V and J ends, which lost 11 bases and 2 bases, there was a span of 9 bases. The CDR3 totals 11 residues. Per the germline V gene, CDR1 is ENHRY and CDR2 is SYGVKD. CDR3 amino acids: CASGSQETQYF. The CDR3 DNA sequence: TGTGCCTCAGGGTCTCAAGAGACCCAGTACTTC.

The chain couples TRBV4-2 to TRBJ2-7, with D hard to call. This CDR3 has 14 residues. Trimming stripped 3 bases from V and 0 bases from J, with 9 bases between. From germline, CDR1 is LGHNA and CDR2 YNFKEQ. CDR3 sequence reads: CASSHSIGSYEQYF. Here the CDR3 DNA reads TGTGCCAGCAGCCACAGTATTGGCTCCTACGAGCAGTACTTC.

The genes are TRBV10-3 and TRBJ2-7; no clear D gene. CDR3 length: 17 amino acids. Trimming took off 0 bases at V and 0 bases at J, with 15 bases between the two ends. Per germline, CDR1 ENHRY and CDR2 SYGVKD. CDR3 loop: CAISESGVSGNSYEQYF. CDR3 bases: TGTGCCATCAGTGAGTCGGGTGTTTCAGGAAACTCCTACGAGCAGTACTTC.